This T cell receptor (beta chain) was observed in a study of PD-1 blockade in classical Hodgkin lymphoma. Each patient experienced a relapse that followed autologous stem cell transplantation, and brentuximab vedotin exposure varied. Using immunoSEQ multiplex PCR, the repertoire was profiled, and TCRdb retains in-frame clones only, with some absent. The sample yields around 20,000 clones, around 77% seen once. About this clone: What it binds is unknown.

Study findings and constraints: Individuals who commenced nivolumab within less than 1 year of ASCT were excluded. Unlike CD8+ TCR diversity, which did not rise significantly by C4D1, CD4+ TCR diversity did.

This clonotype was obtained from a human donor with classical Hodgkin lymphoma. Sample: peripheral blood mononuclear cells (PBMCs), taken before the second cycle of nivolumab.

The CDR3 nucleotides read TGTGCCAGCAGTGACTCAGCGAGGGGGAACACTGAAGCTTTCTTT. It yields the protein CASSDSARGNTEAFF. The chain has TRBV6-4 and TRBJ1-1, with D perhaps matching TRBD1 (5 bases). CDR3 length: 15 residues. V was clipped by 0 bases and J by 1 base, with 9 bases between them. Germline loops: CDR1 MRHNA, CDR2 SNTAGT.